The T cell receptor beta chain under discussion was sequenced for a study of cytomegalovirus exposure and HLA in healthy donors. Primers for the PCR totalled 60 Vbeta and 13 Jbeta. Only in-frame clones appear in the TCRdb table, and some are missing; sequencing was by immunoSEQ multiplex PCR. The sample lists over 85,000 clones, around three quarters seen once, with about 2% in the top ten. Deletions cut 9 bases from V and 1 base from J, with 13 bases between. The CDR3 runs 13 residues. CDR1 SGHNT and CDR2 YYREEE come from the germline V gene (reference sequence). The chain employs TRBV5-4 and TRBJ2-5; a weak D match, TRBD2 (5 bases). Sequenced sample: PBMCs. The clonotype originates from a man aged 35 to 55 in good health and CMV-seronegative. DNA for the CDR3: TGTGCCACCGGCGGGCAGCTCCAAGAGACCCAGTACTTC. Amino acids: CATGGQLQETQYF.